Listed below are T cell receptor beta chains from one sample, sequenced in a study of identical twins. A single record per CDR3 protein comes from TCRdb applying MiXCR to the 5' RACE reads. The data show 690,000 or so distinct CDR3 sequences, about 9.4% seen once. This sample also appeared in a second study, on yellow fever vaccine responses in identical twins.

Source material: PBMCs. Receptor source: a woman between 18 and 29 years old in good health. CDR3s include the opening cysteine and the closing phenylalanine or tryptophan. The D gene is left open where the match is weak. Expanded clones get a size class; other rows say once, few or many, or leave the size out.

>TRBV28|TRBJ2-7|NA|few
CASSLRSWNEQYF
TGTGCCAGCAGTTTAAGGTCGTGGAACGAGCAGTACTTC
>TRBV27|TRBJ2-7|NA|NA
CASRPSSSAYEQYF
TGTGCCAGCAGGCCTTCATCTAGCGCTTACGAGCAGTACTTC
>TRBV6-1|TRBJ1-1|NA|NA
CASNGGGTTEAFF
TGTGCCAGTAACGGTGGGGGGACCACTGAAGCTTTCTTT
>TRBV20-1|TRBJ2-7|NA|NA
CSAKPRRGGSPYEQYF
TGCAGTGCTAAACCCCGTAGGGGAGGTTCTCCCTACGAGCAGTACTTC
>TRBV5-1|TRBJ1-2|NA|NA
CASSLAPGRGNDGYTF
TGCGCCAGCAGCTTGGCTCCCGGCCGGGGGAATGATGGCTACACCTTC
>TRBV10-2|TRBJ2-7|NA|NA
CASREQGEQYF
TGCGCCAGCAGAGAGCAGGGGGAGCAGTACTTC
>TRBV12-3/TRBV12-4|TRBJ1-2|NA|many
CASSSQGWEKYGYTF
TGTGCCAGCAGTTCCCAGGGGTGGGAGAAGTATGGCTACACCTTC
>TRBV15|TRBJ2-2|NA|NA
CATSRVRNTGELFF
TGTGCCACCAGCAGAGTTCGGAACACCGGGGAGCTGTTTTTT
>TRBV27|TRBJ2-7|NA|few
CASSPKGGSSSYEQYF
TGTGCCAGCAGTCCAAAGGGGGGGTCGAGCTCCTACGAGCAGTACTTC
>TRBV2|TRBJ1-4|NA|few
CASSGTGSTNEKLFF
TGTGCCAGCAGCGGAACAGGGTCAACTAATGAAAAACTGTTTTTT
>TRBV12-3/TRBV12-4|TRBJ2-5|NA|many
CASSFRGQETQYF
TGTGCCAGCAGTTTCAGGGGCCAAGAGACCCAGTACTTC
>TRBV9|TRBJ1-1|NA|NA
CASSESPWGANTEAFF
TGTGCCAGCAGCGAGTCCCCTTGGGGCGCAAACACTGAAGCTTTCTTT
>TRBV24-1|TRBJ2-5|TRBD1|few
CATSDTRGPGETQYF
TGTGCCACCAGTGATACCAGGGGGCCGGGGGAGACCCAGTACTTC
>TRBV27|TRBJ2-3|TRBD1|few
CASRGTGRPDTQYF
TGTGCCAGCAGAGGGACAGGGAGGCCAGATACGCAGTATTTT
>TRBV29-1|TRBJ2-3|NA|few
CSVEYLIRGTDTQYF
TGCAGCGTTGAGTATCTTATACGAGGCACAGATACGCAGTATTTT
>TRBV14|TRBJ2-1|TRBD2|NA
CASSRLAGGNNEQFF
TGTGCCAGCAGCCGACTAGCGGGAGGGAACAATGAGCAGTTCTTC
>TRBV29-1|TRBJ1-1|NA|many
CSVRGQTLNTEAFF
TGCAGCGTGAGGGGCCAGACATTGAACACTGAAGCTTTCTTT
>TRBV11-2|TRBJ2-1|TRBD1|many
CASSLVLVGQRTYNEQFF
TGTGCCAGCAGCTTAGTATTGGTGGGACAGCGAACCTACAATGAGCAGTTCTTC
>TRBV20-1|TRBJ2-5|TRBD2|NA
CSANSRLAGGLSRETQYF
TGCAGTGCCAACTCGAGACTAGCGGGGGGGCTAAGCAGAGAGACCCAGTACTTC
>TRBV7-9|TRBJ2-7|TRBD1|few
CASSSGQDAYF
TGTGCCAGCAGCTCCGGACAGGACGCGTACTTC
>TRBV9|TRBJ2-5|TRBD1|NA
CASSVGDRDQETQYF
TGTGCCAGCAGCGTAGGGGACAGGGATCAAGAGACCCAGTACTTC
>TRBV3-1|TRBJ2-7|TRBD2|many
CASSQTGRLGQYF
TGTGCCAGCAGCCAGACCGGGAGGCTAGGGCAGTACTTC
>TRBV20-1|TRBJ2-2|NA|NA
CSAGRAGVDTGELFF
TGCAGTGCTGGACGGGCCGGGGTCGACACCGGGGAGCTGTTTTTT
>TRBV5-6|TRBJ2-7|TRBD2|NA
CASTRFGGSSSYEQYF
TGTGCCAGCACCCGCTTCGGCGGGAGCAGCTCCTACGAGCAGTACTTC
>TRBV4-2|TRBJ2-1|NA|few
CASSQGDSHNEQFF
TGTGCCAGCAGCCAAGGGGATAGCCACAATGAGCAGTTCTTC
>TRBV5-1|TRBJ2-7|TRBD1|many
CASSSGTGPTYEQYF
TGCGCCAGCAGCTCAGGGACAGGGCCTACCTACGAGCAGTACTTC
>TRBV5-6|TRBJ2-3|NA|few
CASSQGLGQHFTDTQYF
TGTGCCAGCAGCCAGGGGTTAGGACAGCACTTCACAGATACGCAGTATTTT
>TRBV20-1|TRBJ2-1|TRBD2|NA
CSAKFGTSGIYNEQFF
TGCAGTGCCAAATTCGGGACTAGCGGGATCTACAATGAGCAGTTCTTC
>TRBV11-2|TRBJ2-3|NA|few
CASSFLVNADTQYF
TGTGCCAGCAGCTTTCTAGTTAACGCAGATACGCAGTATTTT
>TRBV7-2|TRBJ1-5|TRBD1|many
CASSQTGPNQPQHF
TGTGCCAGCAGCCAGACAGGGCCCAATCAGCCCCAGCATTTT